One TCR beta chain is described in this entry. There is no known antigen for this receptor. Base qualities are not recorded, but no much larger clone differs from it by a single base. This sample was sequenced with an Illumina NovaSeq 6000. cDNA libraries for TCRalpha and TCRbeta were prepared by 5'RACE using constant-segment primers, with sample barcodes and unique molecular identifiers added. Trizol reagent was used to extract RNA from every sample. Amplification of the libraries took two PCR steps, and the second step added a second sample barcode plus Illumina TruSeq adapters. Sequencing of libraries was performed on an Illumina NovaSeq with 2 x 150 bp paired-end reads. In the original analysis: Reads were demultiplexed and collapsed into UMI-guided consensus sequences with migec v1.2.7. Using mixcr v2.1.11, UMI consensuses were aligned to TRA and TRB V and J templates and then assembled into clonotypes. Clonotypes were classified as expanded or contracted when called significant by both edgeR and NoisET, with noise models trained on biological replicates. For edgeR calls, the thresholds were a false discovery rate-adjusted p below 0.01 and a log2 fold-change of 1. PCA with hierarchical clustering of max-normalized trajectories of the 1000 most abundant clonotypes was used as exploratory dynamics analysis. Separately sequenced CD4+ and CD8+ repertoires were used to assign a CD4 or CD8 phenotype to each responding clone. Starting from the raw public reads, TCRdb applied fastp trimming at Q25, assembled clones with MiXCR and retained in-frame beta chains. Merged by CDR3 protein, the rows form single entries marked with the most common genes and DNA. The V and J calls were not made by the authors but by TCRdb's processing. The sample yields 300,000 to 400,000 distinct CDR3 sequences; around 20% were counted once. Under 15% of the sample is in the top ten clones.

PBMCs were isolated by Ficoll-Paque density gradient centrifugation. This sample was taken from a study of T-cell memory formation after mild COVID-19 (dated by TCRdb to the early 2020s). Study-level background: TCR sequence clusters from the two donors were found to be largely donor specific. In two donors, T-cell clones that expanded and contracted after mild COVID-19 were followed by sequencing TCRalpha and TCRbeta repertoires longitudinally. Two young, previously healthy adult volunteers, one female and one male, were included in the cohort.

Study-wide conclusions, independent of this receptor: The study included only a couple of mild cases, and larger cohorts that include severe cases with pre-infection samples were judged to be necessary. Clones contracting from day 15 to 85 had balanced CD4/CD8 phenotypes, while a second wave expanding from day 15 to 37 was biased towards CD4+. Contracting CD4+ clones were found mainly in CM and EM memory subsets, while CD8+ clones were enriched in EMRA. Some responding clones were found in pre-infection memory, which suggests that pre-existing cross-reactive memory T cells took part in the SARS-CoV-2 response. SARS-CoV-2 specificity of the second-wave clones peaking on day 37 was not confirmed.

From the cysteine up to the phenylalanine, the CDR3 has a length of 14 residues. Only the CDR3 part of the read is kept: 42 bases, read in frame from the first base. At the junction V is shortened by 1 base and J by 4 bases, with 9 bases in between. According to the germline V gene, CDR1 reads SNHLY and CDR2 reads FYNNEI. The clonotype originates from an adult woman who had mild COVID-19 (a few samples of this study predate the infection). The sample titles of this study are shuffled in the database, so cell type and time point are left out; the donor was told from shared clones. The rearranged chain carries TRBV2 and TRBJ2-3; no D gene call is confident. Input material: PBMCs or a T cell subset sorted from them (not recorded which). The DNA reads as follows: TGTGCCAGCAGTGAAGGGACCACCCCAGATACGCAGTATTTT. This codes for CASSEGTTPDTQYF.